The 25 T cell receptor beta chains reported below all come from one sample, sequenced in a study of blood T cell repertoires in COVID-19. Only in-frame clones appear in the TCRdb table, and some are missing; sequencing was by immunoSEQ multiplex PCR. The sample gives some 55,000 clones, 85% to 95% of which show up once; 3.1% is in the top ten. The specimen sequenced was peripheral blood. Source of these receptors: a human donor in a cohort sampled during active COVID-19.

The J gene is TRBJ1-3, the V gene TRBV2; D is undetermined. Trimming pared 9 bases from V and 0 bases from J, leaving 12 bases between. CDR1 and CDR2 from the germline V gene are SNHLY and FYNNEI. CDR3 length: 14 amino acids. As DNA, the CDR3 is TGTGCCAGAAAGACACCGAGCTCTGGAAACACCATATATTTT. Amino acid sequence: CARKTPSSGNTIYF.

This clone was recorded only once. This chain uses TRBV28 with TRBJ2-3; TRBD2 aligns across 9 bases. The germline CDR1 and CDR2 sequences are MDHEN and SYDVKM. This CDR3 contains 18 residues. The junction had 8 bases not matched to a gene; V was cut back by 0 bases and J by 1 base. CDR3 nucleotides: TGTGCCAGCAGTTTATGGGGCGGCGCGGGAGGGCGCACAGATACGCAGTATTTT. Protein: CASSLWGGAGGRTDTQYF.

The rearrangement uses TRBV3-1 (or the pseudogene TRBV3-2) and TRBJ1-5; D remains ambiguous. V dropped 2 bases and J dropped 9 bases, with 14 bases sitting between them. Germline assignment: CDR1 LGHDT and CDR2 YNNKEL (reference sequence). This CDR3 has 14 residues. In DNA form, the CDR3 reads TGTGCCAGCAGCCAACAGAGAGGCCTCCCGCCCCAGCATTTT. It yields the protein CASSQQRGLPPQHF.

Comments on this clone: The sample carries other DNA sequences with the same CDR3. The CDR3 bases are TGTGCCAGCAGTTTTGGGCGGGTCGGGGAGCTGTTTTTT. It translates to CASSFGRVGELFF. The chain uses TRBV12-3 or TRBV12-4 and TRBJ2-2; D is perhaps TRBD2 (5 bases). The V end was cut by 3 bases, the J end by 7 bases, with 9 bases between. There are 13 residues in the CDR3.

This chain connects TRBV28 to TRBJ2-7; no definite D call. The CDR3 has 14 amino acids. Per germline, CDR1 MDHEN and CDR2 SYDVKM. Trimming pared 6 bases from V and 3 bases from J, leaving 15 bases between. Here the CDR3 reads CASSLQLSYYEQYF. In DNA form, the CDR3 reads TGTGCCAGCAGCCTACAGTTGAGCTACTACGAGCAGTACTTC.

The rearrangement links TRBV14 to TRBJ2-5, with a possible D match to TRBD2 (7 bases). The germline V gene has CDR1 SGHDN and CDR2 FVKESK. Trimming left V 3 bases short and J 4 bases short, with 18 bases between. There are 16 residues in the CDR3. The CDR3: CASSHSFGGPGETQYF. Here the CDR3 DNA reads TGTGCCAGCAGCCACTCCTTCGGGGGGCCCGGAGAGACCCAGTACTTC.

In nucleotides, the CDR3 is TGTGCCAGCAGCCAAGCTGCGGACAGGGGCGACGAGCAGTACTTC. This codes for CASSQAADRGDEQYF. The genes are TRBV3-1 (or the pseudogene TRBV3-2) and TRBJ2-7, with 9 bases fitting TRBD1. Losses at the gene ends were 1 base for V and 5 bases for J; bases not matched to a gene: 6. The CDR3 spans 15 residues. The V gene's germline CDR1 is LGHDT and CDR2 YNNKEL (reference sequence).

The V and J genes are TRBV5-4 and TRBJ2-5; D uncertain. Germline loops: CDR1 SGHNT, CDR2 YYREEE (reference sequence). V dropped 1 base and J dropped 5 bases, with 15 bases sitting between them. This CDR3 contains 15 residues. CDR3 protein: CASSLFGSAQETQYF. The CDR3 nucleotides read TGTGCCAGCAGCTTGTTTGGATCCGCACAGGAGACCCAGTACTTC.

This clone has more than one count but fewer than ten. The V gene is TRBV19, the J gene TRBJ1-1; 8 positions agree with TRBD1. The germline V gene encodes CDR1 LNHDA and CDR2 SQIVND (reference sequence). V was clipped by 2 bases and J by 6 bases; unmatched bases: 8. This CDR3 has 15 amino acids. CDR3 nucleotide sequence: TGTGCCAGTAGTATAAGTTTAGGGACAGGATCTGAAGCTTTCTTT. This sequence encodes CASSISLGTGSEAFF.

This CDR3 is CASSGRDRGLGEQFF. The CDR3 DNA sequence: TGTGCCAGCAGCGGAAGGGACAGGGGGCTTGGTGAGCAGTTCTTC. The V call is TRBV7-8, the J call TRBJ2-1, with 12 nucleotides matching TRBD1. The CDR3 extends over 15 amino acids. V shed 5 bases, J shed 9 bases, and the junction held 8 bases outside the gene matches. Germline V gives CDR1 SGHVS, CDR2 FQNEAQ.

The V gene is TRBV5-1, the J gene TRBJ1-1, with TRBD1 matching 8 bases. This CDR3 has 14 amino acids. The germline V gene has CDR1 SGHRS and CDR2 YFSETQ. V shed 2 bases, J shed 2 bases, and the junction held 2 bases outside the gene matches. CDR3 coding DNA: TGCGCCAGCAGCTTCGCAGGGGGCAACACTGAAGCTTTCTTT. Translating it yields CASSFAGGNTEAFF.

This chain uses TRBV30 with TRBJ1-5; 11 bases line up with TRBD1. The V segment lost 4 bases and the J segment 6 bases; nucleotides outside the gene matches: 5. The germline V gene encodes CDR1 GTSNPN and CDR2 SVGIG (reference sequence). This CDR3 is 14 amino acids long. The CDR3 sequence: CAWTPGQGVQPQHF. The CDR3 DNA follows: TGTGCCTGGACTCCGGGACAGGGGGTTCAGCCCCAGCATTTT.

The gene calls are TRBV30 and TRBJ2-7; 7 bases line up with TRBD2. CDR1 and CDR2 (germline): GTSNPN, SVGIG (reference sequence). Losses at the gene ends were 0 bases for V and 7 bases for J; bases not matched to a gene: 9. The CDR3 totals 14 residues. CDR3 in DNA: TGTGCCTGGAGTGTAGCGGGGTGGGGGATTGAGCAGTACTTC. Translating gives CAWSVAGWGIEQYF.

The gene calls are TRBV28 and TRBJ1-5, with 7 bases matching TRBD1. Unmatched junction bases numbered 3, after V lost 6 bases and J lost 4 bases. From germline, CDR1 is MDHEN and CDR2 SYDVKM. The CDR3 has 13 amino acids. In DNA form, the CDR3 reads TGTGCCAGCAGGGGACAGCCGAATCAGCCCCAGCATTTT. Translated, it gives CASRGQPNQPQHF.

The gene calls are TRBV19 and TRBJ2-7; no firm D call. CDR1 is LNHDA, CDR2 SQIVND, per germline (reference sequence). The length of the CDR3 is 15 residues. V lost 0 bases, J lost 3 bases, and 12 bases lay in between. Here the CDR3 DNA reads TGTGCCAGTAGTATAGATAAGGAATCGGGCTACGAGCAGTACTTC. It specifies CASSIDKESGYEQYF.

As DNA, the CDR3 is TGTGCCATAGGACTTAAGAACACTGAAGCTTTCTTT. The encoded protein is CAIGLKNTEAFF. This chain uses TRBV6-5 with TRBJ1-1; D is unclear. The CDR3 is 12 amino acids. CDR1 is MNHEY and CDR2 is SVGAGI in the germline V gene. Trimming left V 10 bases short and J 1 base short, with 10 bases between.

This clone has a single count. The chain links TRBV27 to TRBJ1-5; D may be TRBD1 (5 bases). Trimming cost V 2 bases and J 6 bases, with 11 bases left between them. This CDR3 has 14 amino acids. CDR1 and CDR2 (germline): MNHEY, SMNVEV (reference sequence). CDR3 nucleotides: TGTGCCAGCAGTTTAGTGGGGGGGGGTCAGCCCCAGCATTTT. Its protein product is CASSLVGGGQPQHF.

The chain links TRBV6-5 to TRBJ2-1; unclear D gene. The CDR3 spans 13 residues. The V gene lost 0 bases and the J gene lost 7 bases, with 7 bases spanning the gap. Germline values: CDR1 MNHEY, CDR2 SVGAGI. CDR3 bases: TGTGCCAGCAGTTACTCAATGGCTAATGAGCAGTTCTTC. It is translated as CASSYSMANEQFF.

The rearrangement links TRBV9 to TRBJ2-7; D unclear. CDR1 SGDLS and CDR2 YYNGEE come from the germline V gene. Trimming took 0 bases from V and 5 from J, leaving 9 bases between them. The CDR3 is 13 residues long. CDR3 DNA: TGTGCCAGCAGCGTAGAACCGGGTAACGAGCAGTACTTC. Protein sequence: CASSVEPGNEQYF.

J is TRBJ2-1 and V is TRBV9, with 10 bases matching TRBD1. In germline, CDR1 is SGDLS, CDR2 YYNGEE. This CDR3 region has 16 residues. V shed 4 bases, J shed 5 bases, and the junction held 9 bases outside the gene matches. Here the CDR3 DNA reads TGTGCCAGCAGCAAAAAGACGGGACAGGGGAACAATGAGCAGTTCTTC. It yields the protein CASSKKTGQGNNEQFF.

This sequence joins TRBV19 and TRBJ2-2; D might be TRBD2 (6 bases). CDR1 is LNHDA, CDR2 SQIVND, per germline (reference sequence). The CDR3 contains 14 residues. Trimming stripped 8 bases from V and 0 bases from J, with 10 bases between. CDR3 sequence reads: CASQRASNTGELFF. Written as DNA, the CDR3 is TGTGCCAGTCAGCGGGCGTCGAACACCGGGGAGCTGTTTTTT.

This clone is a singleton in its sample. The CDR3 nucleotides are TGTGCCAGCCGCCCTCTAAGAGGTGGGGCCAACGTCCTGACTTTC. As protein: CASRPLRGGANVLTF. The chain carries TRBV6-5 and TRBJ2-6; D remains unclear. The CDR3 covers 15 residues. CDR1 MNHEY and CDR2 SVGAGI come from the germline V gene. The ends were cut back, 8 bases at V and 3 bases at J, with 14 bases in the middle.

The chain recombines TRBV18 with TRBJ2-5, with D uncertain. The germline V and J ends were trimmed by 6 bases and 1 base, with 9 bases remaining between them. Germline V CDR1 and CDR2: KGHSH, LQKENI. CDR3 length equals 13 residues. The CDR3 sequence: CASSLDTQETQYF. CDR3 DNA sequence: TGTGCCAGCTCCCTCGACACCCAAGAGACCCAGTACTTC.

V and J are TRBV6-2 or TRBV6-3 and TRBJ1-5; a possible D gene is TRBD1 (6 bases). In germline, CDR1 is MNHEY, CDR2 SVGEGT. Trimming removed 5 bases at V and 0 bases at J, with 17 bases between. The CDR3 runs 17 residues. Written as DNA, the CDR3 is TGTGCCAGCAGTCAGCGGACAGACTTATATAGCAATCAGCCCCAGCATTTT. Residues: CASSQRTDLYSNQPQHF.

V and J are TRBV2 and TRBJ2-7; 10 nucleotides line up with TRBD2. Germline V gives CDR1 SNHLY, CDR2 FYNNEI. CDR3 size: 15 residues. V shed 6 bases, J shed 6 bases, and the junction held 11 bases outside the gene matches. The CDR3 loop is CASRALAGVVGEQYF. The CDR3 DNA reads TGTGCCAGCAGGGCCCTAGCGGGAGTTGTCGGCGAGCAGTACTTC.